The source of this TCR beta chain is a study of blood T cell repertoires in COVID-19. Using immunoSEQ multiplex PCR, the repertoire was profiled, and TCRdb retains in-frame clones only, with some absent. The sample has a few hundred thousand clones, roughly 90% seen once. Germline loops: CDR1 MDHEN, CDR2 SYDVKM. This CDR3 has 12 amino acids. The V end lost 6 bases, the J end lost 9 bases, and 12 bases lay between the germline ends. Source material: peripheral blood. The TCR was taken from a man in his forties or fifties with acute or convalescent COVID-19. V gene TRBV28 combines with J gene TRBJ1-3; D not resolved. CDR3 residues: CASSPGEGTIYF. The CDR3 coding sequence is TGTGCCAGCAGCCCTGGGGAGGGCACCATATATTTT.